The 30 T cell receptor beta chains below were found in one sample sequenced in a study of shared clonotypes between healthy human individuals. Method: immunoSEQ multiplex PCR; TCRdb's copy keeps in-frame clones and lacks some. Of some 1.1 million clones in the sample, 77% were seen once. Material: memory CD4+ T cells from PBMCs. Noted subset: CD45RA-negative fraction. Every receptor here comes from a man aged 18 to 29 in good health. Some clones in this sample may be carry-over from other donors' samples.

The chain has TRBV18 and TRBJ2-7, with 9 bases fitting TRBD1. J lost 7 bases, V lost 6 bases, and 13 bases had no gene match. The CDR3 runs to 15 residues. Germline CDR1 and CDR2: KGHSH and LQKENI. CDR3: CASSLTGTGLWEQYF. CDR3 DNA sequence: TGTGCCAGCTCTCTCACCGGGACAGGGCTTTGGGAGCAGTACTTC.

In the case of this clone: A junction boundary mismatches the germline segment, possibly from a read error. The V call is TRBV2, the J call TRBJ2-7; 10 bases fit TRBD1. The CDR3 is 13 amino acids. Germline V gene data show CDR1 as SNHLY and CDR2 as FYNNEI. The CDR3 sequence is CASSRDRGHIHRF. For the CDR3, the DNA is TGTGCCAGCAGCCGGGACAGGGGCCACATTCATAGGTTC.

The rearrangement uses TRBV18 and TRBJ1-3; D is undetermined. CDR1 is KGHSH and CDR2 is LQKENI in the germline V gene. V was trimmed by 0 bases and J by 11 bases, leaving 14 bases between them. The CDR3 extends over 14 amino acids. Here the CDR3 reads CASSPPIQQQAIYF. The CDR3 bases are TGTGCCAGCTCACCACCGATCCAGCAGCAAGCCATATATTTT.

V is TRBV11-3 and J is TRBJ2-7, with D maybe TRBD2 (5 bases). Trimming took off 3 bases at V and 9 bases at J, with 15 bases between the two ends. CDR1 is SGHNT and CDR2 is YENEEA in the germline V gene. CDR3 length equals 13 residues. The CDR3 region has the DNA TGTGCCAGCAGCTTTGATCGGACGGCGGGGCAGTACTTC. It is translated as CASSFDRTAGQYF.

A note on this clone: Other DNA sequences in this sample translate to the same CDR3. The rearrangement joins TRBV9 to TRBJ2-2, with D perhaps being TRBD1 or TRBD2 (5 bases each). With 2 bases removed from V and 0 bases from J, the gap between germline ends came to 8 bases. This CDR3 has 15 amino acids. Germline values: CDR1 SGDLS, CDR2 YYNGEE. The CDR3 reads CASSVGTPNTGELFF. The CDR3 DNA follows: TGTGCCAGCAGCGTCGGGACCCCGAACACCGGGGAGCTGTTTTTT.

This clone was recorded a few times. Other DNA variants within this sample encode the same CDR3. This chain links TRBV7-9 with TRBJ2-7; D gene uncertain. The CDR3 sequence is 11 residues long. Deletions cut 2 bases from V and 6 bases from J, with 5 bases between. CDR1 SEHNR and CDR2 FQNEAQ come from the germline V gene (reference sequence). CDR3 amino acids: CASSLSGEQYF. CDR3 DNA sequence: TGTGCCAGCAGCTTATCGGGCGAGCAGTACTTC.

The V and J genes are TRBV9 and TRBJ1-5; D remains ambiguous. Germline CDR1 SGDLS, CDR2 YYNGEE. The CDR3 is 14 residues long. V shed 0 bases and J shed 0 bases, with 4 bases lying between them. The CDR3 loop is CASSVDSSNQPQHF. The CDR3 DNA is TGTGCCAGCAGCGTAGACAGTAGCAATCAGCCCCAGCATTTT.

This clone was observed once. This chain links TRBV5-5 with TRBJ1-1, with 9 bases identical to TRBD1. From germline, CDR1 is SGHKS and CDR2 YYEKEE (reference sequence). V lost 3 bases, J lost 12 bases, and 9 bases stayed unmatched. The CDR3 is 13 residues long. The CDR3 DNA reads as TGTGCCAGCAGCTCAGGACAGGGGATCGGATCTTTCTTT. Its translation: CASSSGQGIGSFF.

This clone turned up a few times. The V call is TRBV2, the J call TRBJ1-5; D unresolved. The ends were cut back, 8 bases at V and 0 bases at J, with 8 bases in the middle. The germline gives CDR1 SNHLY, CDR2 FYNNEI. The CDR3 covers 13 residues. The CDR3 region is CASGSNSNQPQHF. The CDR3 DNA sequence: TGTGCCAGCGGCTCAAATAGCAATCAGCCCCAGCATTTT.

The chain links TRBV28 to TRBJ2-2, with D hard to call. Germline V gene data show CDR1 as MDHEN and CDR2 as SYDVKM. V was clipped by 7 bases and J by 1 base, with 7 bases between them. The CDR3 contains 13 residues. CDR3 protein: CASISMNTGELFF. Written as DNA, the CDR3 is TGTGCCAGCATCAGTATGAACACCGGGGAGCTGTTTTTT. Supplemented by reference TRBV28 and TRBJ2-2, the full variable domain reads DVKVTQSSRYLVKRTGEKVFLECVQDMDHENMFWYRQDPGLGLRLIYFSYDVKMKEKGDIPEGYSVSREKKERFSLILESASTNQTSMYLCASISMNTGELFFGEGSRLTVL.

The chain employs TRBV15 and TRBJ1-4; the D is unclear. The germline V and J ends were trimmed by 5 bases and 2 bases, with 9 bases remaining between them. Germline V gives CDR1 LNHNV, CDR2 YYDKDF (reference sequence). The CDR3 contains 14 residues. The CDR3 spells CATSPGPTNEKLFF. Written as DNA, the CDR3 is TGTGCCACCAGCCCCGGACCGACTAATGAAAAACTGTTTTTT.

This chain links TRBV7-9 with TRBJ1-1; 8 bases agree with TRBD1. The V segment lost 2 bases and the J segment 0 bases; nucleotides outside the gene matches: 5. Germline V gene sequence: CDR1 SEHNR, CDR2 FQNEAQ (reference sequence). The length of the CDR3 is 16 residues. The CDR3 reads CASSLKTGDLNTEAFF. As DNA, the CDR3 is TGTGCCAGCAGCTTAAAGACAGGGGATCTGAACACTGAAGCTTTCTTT.

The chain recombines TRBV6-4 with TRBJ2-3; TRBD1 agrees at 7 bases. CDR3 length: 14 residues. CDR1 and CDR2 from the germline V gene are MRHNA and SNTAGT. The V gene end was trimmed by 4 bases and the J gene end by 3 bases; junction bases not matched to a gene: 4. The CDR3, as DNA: TGTGCCAGCAGTGCCCGACAGGGTACAGATACGCAGTATTTT. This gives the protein CASSARQGTDTQYF.

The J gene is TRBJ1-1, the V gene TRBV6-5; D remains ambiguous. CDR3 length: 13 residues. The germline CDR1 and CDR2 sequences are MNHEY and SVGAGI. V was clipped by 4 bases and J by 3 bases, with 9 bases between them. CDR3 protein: CASSWSRDTEAFF. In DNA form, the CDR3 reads TGTGCCAGCAGTTGGTCGCGGGACACTGAAGCTTTCTTT.

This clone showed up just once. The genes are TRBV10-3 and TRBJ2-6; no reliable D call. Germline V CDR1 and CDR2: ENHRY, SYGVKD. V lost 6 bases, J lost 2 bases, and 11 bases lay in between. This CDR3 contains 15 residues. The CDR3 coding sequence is TGTGCCATCAGCTTTGACTGGACTGGGGCCAACGTCCTGACTTTC. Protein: CAISFDWTGANVLTF.

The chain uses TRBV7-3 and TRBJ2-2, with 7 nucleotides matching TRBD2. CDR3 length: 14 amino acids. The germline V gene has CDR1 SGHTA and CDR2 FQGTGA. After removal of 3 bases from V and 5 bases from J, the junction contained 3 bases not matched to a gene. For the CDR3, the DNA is TGTGCCAGCAGCTTCGGACTAGATACCGGGGAGCTGTTTTTT. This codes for CASSFGLDTGELFF.

CDR3 in amino acids: CASKGVLGNQPQHF. DNA for the CDR3: TGTGCCAGTAAGGGGGTTTTAGGCAATCAGCCCCAGCATTTT. The V call is TRBV19, the J call TRBJ1-5, with a possible D match to TRBD1 (6 bases). This CDR3 contains 14 residues. Germline CDR1 is LNHDA and CDR2 is SQIVND (reference sequence). The V gene lost 7 bases and the J gene lost 2 bases, with 12 bases spanning the gap.

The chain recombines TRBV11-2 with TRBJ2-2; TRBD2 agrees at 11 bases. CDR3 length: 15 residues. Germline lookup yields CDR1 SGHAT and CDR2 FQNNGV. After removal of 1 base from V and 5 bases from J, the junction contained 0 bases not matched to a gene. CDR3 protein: CASSLASGRTGELFF. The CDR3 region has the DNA TGTGCCAGCAGCTTAGCTAGCGGGAGGACCGGGGAGCTGTTTTTT.

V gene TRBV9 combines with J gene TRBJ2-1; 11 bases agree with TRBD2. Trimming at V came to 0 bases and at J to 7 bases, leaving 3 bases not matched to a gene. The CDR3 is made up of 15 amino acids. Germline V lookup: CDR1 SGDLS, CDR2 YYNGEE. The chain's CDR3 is CASSVVIAGGNEQFF. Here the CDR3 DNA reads TGTGCCAGCAGCGTAGTAATAGCGGGAGGGAATGAGCAGTTCTTC.

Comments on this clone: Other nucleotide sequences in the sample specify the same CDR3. The CDR3 DNA reads as TGTGCCAGCAGCCTAAGCGGGAGGGTAGATACGCAGTATTTT. The encoded protein is CASSLSGRVDTQYF. The V and J genes are TRBV7-2 and TRBJ2-3, with TRBD2 identical over 10 bases. The CDR3 spans 14 residues. Germline V gives CDR1 SGHTA, CDR2 FQGNSA. Trimming took 5 bases from V and 5 from J; bases not matched to a gene: 4.

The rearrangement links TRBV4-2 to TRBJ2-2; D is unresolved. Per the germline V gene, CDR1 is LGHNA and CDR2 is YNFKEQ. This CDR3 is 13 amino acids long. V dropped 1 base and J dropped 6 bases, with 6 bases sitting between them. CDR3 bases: TGTGCCAGCAGCCAAGGTAGCCCCGGGGAGCTGTTTTTT. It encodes CASSQGSPGELFF.

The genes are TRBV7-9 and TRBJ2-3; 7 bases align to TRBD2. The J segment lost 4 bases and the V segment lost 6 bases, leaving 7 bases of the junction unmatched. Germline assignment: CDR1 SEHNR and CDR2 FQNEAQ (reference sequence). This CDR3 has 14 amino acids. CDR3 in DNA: TGTGCCAGCAGGCTCGGACTAGATGCAGATACGCAGTATTTT. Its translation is CASRLGLDADTQYF.

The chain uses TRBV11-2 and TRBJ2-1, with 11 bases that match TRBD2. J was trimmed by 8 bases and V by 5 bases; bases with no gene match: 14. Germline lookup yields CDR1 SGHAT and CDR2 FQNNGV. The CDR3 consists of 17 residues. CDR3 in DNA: TGTGCCAGCAGCGCAATTAGCGGGAGGGGATTTGGCGATGAGCAGTTCTTC. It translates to CASSAISGRGFGDEQFF.

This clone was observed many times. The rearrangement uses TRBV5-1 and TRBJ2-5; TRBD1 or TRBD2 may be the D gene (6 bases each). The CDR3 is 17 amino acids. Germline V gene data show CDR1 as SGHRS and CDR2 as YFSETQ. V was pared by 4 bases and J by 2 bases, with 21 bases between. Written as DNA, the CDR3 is TGCGCCAGCAGCGCCCACCCGGGGGCAACGTCTCAAGAGACCCAGTACTTC. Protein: CASSAHPGATSQETQYF.

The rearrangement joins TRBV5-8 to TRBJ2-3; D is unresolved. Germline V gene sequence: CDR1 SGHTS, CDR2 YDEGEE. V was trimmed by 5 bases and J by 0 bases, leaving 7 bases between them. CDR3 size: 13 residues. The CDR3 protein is CASRARSTDTQYF. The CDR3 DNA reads TGTGCCAGCAGGGCTAGGAGCACAGATACGCAGTATTTT.

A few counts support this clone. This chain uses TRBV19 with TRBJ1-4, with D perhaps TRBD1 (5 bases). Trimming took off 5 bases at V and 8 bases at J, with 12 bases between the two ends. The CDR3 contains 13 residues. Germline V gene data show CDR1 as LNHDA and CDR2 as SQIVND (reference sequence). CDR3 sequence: CASSLGTKEKLFF. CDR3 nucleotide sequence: TGTGCCAGTAGTCTAGGGACGAAGGAAAAACTGTTTTTT.

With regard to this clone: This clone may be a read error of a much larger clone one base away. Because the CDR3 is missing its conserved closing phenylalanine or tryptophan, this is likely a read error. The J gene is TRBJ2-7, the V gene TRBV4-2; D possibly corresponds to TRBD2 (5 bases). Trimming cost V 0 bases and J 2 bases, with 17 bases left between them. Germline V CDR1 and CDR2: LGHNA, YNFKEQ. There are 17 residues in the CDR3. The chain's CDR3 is CASSQDQSGKTTYEQYS. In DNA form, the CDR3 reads TGTGCCAGCAGCCAAGACCAATCGGGGAAAACCACCTACGAGCAGTACTCC.

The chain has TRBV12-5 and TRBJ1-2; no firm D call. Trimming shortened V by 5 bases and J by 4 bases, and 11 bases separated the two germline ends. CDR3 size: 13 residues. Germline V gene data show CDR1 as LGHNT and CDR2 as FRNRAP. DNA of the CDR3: TGTGCTAGTGGTCCGACACAGACCTATGGCTACACCTTC. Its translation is CASGPTQTYGYTF.

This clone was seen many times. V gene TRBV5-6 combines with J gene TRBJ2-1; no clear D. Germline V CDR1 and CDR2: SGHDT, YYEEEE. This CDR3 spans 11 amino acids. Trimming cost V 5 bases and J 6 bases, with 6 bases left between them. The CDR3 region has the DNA TGTGCCAGCAGTTGGGCCAATGAGCAGTTCTTC. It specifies CASSWANEQFF.

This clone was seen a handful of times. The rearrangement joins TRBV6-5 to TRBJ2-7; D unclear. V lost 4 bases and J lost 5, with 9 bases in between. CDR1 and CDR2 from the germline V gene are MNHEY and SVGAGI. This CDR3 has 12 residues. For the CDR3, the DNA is TGTGCCAGCAGTTCAATAGGGCACGAGCAGTACTTC. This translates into CASSSIGHEQYF.